This entry describes one T cell receptor beta chain. The data were taken from a study of blood T cell repertoires in COVID-19. At the level of the study: T cells, B-cell-depleted T cells, or PBMCs provided the cDNA or gDNA that served as material.

The assay was immunoSEQ multiplex PCR, and TCRdb's table has in-frame clones only and misses some. The sample holds about 68,000 clones, about 90% seen once. The CDR3 covers 11 residues. CDR1 DFQATT and CDR2 SNEGSKA come from the germline V gene (reference sequence). Trimming removed 1 base from V and 3 bases from J, with 3 bases in between. This clonotype was sampled from a human donor in a cohort sampled during active COVID-19. The gene calls are TRBV20-1 and TRBJ1-1; no clear D gene. The sample comprised peripheral blood. In nucleotides, the CDR3 is TGCAGTGCTAGAGTCTACACTGAAGCTTTCTTT. This sequence encodes CSARVYTEAFF.